This is a list of T cell receptor beta chains from one sample in a study of siplizumab effects on memory and regulatory T cells. Sequencing used immunoSEQ multiplex PCR; TCRdb keeps in-frame clones, though not all of them. This sample has approximately 110,000 clones, with about 91% found just once. Sequencing was performed on Tregs sorted from blood. The origin of the receptors is a human donor in good health. The CDR3 runs from the conserved cysteine through the conserved F or W. A D gene is named only where the DNA matches it firmly. Clone size is not always given. Where it is, it says once, few, many or a class for expanded clones.

.	TRBV27	.	TRBJ2-1	CASSLDPRGNEQFF	TGTGCCAGCAGTTTAGATCCGAGGGGCAATGAGCAGTTCTTC
.	TRBV5-4	.	TRBJ2-3	CASSFDRPDTQYF	TGTGCCAGCAGCTTTGACAGACCAGATACGCAGTATTTT
.	TRBV11-2	.	TRBJ1-3	CASRGLTGNTIYF	TGTGCCAGCAGGGGACTGACTGGAAACACCATATATTTT
.	TRBV20-1	.	TRBJ2-7	CSAKTTYEQYF	TGCAGTGCTAAGACTACCTACGAGCAGTACTTC
.	TRBV7-9	TRBD2	TRBJ2-5	CASSHTSGAIQKRETQYF	TGTGCCAGCAGCCATACTAGCGGGGCCATTCAAAAGAGGGAGACCCAGTACTTC
.	TRBV7-3	TRBD2	TRBJ2-1	CASSPGTSLFF	TGTGCCAGCAGTCCCGGGACTAGCTTGTTCTTC
once	TRBV5-4	.	TRBJ1-2	CASSYRDNYGYTF	TGTGCCAGCAGCTATCGGGACAACTATGGCTACACCTTC
.	TRBV5-8	.	TRBJ1-5	CASSLMGGRGQPQHF	TGTGCCAGCAGCTTGATGGGGGGGAGAGGTCAGCCCCAGCATTTT
.	TRBV7-9	TRBD1	TRBJ1-6	CASSSTGAYNSPLHF	TGTGCCAGCAGCTCGACAGGGGCATATAATTCACCCCTCCACTTT
.	TRBV6-1	TRBD1	TRBJ1-5	CASSESGGRPQHF	TGTGCCAGCAGTGAATCAGGGGGCAGGCCCCAGCATTTT
.	TRBV2	.	TRBJ2-1	CASKGLNNEQFF	TGTGCCAGCAAAGGGCTCAACAATGAGCAGTTCTTC
.	TRBV9	.	TRBJ2-1	CASSVGSVEGSSSYNEQFF	TGTGCCAGCAGCGTAGGGTCAGTGGAGGGGTCCAGCTCCTACAATGAGCAGTTCTTC
.	TRBV5-1	TRBD1	TRBJ1-4	CASSLAPGQGERRKLFF	TGCGCCAGCAGCTTGGCCCCAGGACAGGGTGAAAGGCGAAAACTGTTTTTT
.	TRBV7-3	.	TRBJ2-5	CASSLQPGETQYF	TGTGCCAGCAGCTTACAGCCCGGAGAGACCCAGTACTTC
.	TRBV19	.	TRBJ1-5	CASSIIGLMKPQHF	TGTGCCAGTAGTATTATAGGGTTGATGAAGCCCCAGCATTTT
.	TRBV5-1	TRBD2	TRBJ2-7	CASSYRLAGAEQYF	TGCGCCAGCAGCTACAGACTAGCGGGAGCGGAACAGTACTTC
.	TRBV29-1	TRBD1	TRBJ1-1	CSAPGQGMNTEAFF	TGCAGCGCCCCGGGACAGGGGATGAACACTGAAGCTTTCTTT
few	TRBV30	.	TRBJ1-1	CAWNPRRNTEAFF	TGTGCCTGGAACCCCAGACGGAACACTGAAGCTTTCTTT
.	TRBV11-1	.	TRBJ2-1	CASSLYTRVDEQFF	TGTGCCAGCAGCTTGTACACTAGAGTCGATGAGCAGTTCTTC
medium-sized	TRBV10-3	.	TRBJ1-2	CAISESQLINYGYTF	TGTGCCATCAGTGAGTCGCAGCTGATTAACTATGGCTACACCTTC
.	TRBV4-1	TRBD1	TRBJ1-5	CASSRPGTEFYNQPQHF	TGCGCCAGCAGCCGCCCCGGGACAGAGTTCTACAATCAGCCCCAGCATTTT
once	TRBV6-6	.	TRBJ1-2	CASSYSREYLGYTF	TGTGCCAGCAGTTACTCGAGGGAGTACTTGGGCTACACCTTC
.	TRBV5-5	TRBD1	TRBJ1-1	CASRFSPTGGEAFF	TGTGCCAGCAGGTTTTCCCCGACAGGGGGTGAAGCTTTCTTT
.	TRBV19	TRBD1	TRBJ1-2	CASRRQGDYGYTF	TGTGCCAGTAGGCGACAGGGGGACTATGGCTACACCTTC
.	TRBV5-1	.	TRBJ2-4	CASSLAPVPGENIQYF	TGCGCCAGCAGCTTGGCCCCTGTCCCAGGGGAGAACATTCAGTACTTC
.	TRBV5-1	.	TRBJ1-2	CASSLDAGLYGYTF	TGCGCCAGCAGCTTGGATGCAGGGCTCTATGGCTACACCTTC
.	TRBV5-1	.	TRBJ1-5	CASSLTVGQPQHF	TGCGCCAGCAGCTTGACAGTCGGTCAGCCCCAGCATTTT
once	TRBV6-5	.	TRBJ1-2	CASSYSGTNYGYTF	TGTGCCAGCAGTTACTCGGGCACCAACTATGGCTACACCTTC
.	TRBV18	TRBD1	TRBJ2-7	CASSPGQITYEQYF	TGTGCCAGCTCACCGGGACAGATCACCTACGAGCAGTACTTC
once	TRBV11-1	.	TRBJ1-2	CAIEGEWGGYTF	TGTGCCATTGAAGGAGAGTGGGGTGGCTACACCTTC
.	TRBV7-6	TRBD2	TRBJ2-7	CASSSVGLAGFDEQYF	TGTGCCAGCAGCTCCGTAGGCCTAGCGGGATTCGACGAGCAGTACTTC
.	TRBV6-5	.	TRBJ1-6	CASSYSGGLGSPLHF	TGTGCCAGCAGTTACTCAGGAGGGCTCGGTTCACCCCTCCACTTT
.	TRBV7-2	TRBD2	TRBJ2-7	CASSSLAGLYEQYF	TGTGCCAGCAGCTCTCTAGCGGGGCTCTACGAGCAGTACTTC
.	TRBV9	.	TRBJ1-4	CASSVFPGMGEKLFF	TGTGCCAGCAGCGTATTCCCGGGAATGGGTGAAAAACTGTTTTTT
.	TRBV6-1	TRBD1	TRBJ1-2	CASDREINYGYTF	TGTGCCAGTGACAGGGAAATTAACTATGGCTACACCTTC
.	TRBV7-8	.	TRBJ2-1	CASSSDRTNEQFF	TGTGCCAGCAGCTCCGACCGTACCAATGAGCAGTTCTTC
.	TRBV25-1	.	TRBJ1-1	CASSEGVDAFF	TGTGCCAGCAGTGAAGGGGTGGACGCTTTCTTT
.	TRBV5-4	.	TRBJ1-5	CASSLGGDQPQHF	TGTGCCAGCAGCTTGGGAGGGGACCAGCCCCAGCATTTT
.	TRBV27	.	TRBJ2-3	CASSLFVGDTQYF	TGTGCCAGCAGTCTCTTTGTGGGGGATACGCAGTATTTT
.	TRBV11-3	.	TRBJ2-3	CASSLGGDMVTQYF	TGTGCCAGCAGCTTGGGCGGTGATATGGTTACGCAGTATTTT